This is a list of T cell receptor beta chains from one sample in a study of OX40 agonist ivuxolimab in advanced cancers. Profiling relied on immunoSEQ multiplex PCR, and the TCRdb table lists in-frame clones only, not all of them. Here the sample spans more than 85,000 clones, about 91% being singletons. Sequencing was performed on CD4+ or CD8+ T cells sorted from blood, taken in a trial of the OX40 agonist ivuxolimab. These receptors all come from an adult with an advanced solid tumor such as melanoma, head and neck, liver or kidney cancer. CDR3s include the opening cysteine and the closing phenylalanine or tryptophan. The order of the fields is J gene, clone size, V gene, D gene, CDR3 protein, CDR3 DNA. D genes are given only for firm matches. The listing skips clone size in some rows; elsewhere it reads once, few, many or a size class.

>TRBJ2-1|NA|TRBV11-3|TRBD1
CASSLGQGSNNEQFF
TGTGCCAGCAGCCTCGGACAGGGGTCGAACAATGAGCAGTTCTTC
>TRBJ1-5|NA|TRBV19|TRBD1
CASSPRDRGTGGNQPQHF
TGTGCCAGTAGTCCCCGGGACAGGGGGACCGGGGGCAATCAGCCCCAGCATTTT
>TRBJ2-7|NA|TRBV21-1|NA
CASSKFPDHASYEQYF
TGTGCCAGCAGCAAATTCCCCGACCACGCCTCCTACGAGCAGTACTTC
>TRBJ2-5|NA|TRBV9|NA
CASSVGREQTHQETQYF
TGTGCCAGCAGCGTAGGAAGGGAACAGACTCATCAAGAGACCCAGTACTTC
>TRBJ2-3|NA|TRBV5-1|TRBD2
CASSSLAGVSDTQYF
TGCGCCAGCAGCTCCTTAGCGGGAGTGTCAGATACGCAGTATTTT
>TRBJ1-4|NA|TRBV18|TRBD1
CASSPGQGEKLFF
TGTGCCAGCTCACCCGGACAGGGGGAAAAACTGTTTTTT
>TRBJ2-5|NA|TRBV27|TRBD2
CASSMGLAGKETQYF
TGTGCCAGCAGTATGGGACTAGCGGGGAAAGAGACCCAGTACTTC
>TRBJ2-1|NA|TRBV5-1|NA
CASSFYNEQFF
TGCGCCAGCAGCTTCTACAATGAGCAGTTCTTC
>TRBJ2-5|NA|TRBV28|TRBD2
CASSLGLAGGEETQYF
TGTGCCAGCAGTTTGGGACTAGCGGGAGGAGAGGAGACCCAGTACTTC
>TRBJ2-2|NA|TRBV4-2|TRBD1
CASSQGQGGTGELFF
TGTGCCAGCAGCCAAGGACAGGGCGGAACCGGGGAGCTGTTTTTT
>TRBJ1-5|NA|TRBV28|NA
CASSLLGGSNQPQHF
TGTGCCAGCAGTTTATTGGGGGGTAGCAATCAGCCCCAGCATTTT
>TRBJ2-3|NA|TRBV7-2|NA
CASSFGITTTDTQYF
TGTGCCAGCAGCTTTGGGATCACAACCACAGATACGCAGTATTTT
>TRBJ2-1|once|TRBV28|NA
CASRDNNEQFF
TGTGCCAGCAGGGATAACAATGAGCAGTTCTTC
>TRBJ2-3|few|TRBV6-5|NA
CASSYRRTDTQYF
TGTGCCAGCAGTTACCGCCGCACAGATACGCAGTATTTT
>TRBJ2-2|few|TRBV5-4|TRBD2
CASSTRVLAGGMNTGELFF
TGTGCCAGCAGCACGCGTGTTTTAGCGGGAGGGATGAACACCGGGGAGCTGTTTTTT
>TRBJ1-2|NA|TRBV6-1|NA
CASRAAGDYGYTF
TGTGCCAGCAGGGCCGCGGGGGACTATGGCTACACCTTC
>TRBJ1-1|NA|TRBV19|NA
CASSIAQAGRTEAFF
TGTGCCAGTAGTATAGCGCAGGCCGGGCGGACTGAAGCTTTCTTT
>TRBJ2-1|NA|TRBV29-1|TRBD1
CSVRTGAWSSNEQFF
TGCAGCGTAAGAACAGGGGCATGGTCTAGCAATGAGCAGTTCTTC
>TRBJ2-1|few|TRBV28|NA
CASSKNRVLGNEQFF
TGTGCCAGCAGTAAAAACAGGGTTCTGGGCAATGAGCAGTTCTTC
>TRBJ2-2|NA|TRBV5-1|TRBD2
CASSYAGGGVRTGELFF
TGCGCCAGCAGCTATGCGGGGGGTGGAGTACGTACCGGGGAGCTGTTTTTT
>TRBJ2-5|NA|TRBV18|TRBD2
CASSPPGGLAGGTSNF
TGTGCCAGCTCACCACCGGGCGGACTAGCGGGAGGAACCTCAAACTTC
>TRBJ1-2|NA|TRBV28|NA
CASSLLSRDYGYTF
TGTGCCAGCAGTTTATTATCCAGGGACTATGGCTACACCTTC
>TRBJ2-1|NA|TRBV4-2|TRBD1
CASSHGDRGLYNEQFF
TGTGCCAGCAGCCACGGAGACAGGGGGCTTTACAATGAGCAGTTCTTC
>TRBJ2-3|NA|TRBV5-1|NA
CASSFTKSTDTQYF
TGCGCCAGCAGCTTTACTAAGAGCACAGATACGCAGTATTTT
>TRBJ2-1|NA|TRBV7-9|TRBD2
CASSFGTSGVNEQFF
TGTGCCAGCAGTTTTGGGACTAGCGGGGTCAATGAGCAGTTCTTC
>TRBJ2-7|NA|TRBV9|TRBD1
CASSVGTGGRDEQYF
TGTGCCAGCAGCGTAGGGACAGGGGGCAGGGACGAGCAGTACTTC
>TRBJ2-1|once|TRBV18|NA
CASSSLPPLGGRAYNEQFF
TGTGCCAGCTCATCACTGCCCCCTCTGGGGGGAAGGGCCTACAATGAGCAGTTCTTC
>TRBJ2-5|NA|TRBV6-1|NA
CAGDDRKRQETQYF
TGTGCCGGCGACGACAGGAAAAGACAAGAGACCCAGTACTTC
>TRBJ2-7|NA|TRBV4-2|TRBD1
CASSQNEGQATYEQYF
TGTGCCAGCAGCCAGAATGAGGGACAGGCAACCTACGAGCAGTACTTC